The rows below give T cell receptor beta chains drawn from one sample of a study of blood T cell repertoires in COVID-19. TCRdb keeps only in-frame clones here, not all; method: immunoSEQ multiplex PCR. The profile covers over 150,000 clones, with about 86% appearing a single time and roughly 7% taken by the ten largest. Sequencing used peripheral blood. The receptors here all came from a man aged 45-65 years with active or convalescent COVID-19. CDR3s leave out the opening cysteine and the closing phenylalanine or tryptophan.

v_gene	j_gene	CDR3aa
TRBV11-1	TRBJ1-2	ASGQENGYT
TRBV30	TRBJ2-7	AWRYPGLAGVEQY
TRBV19	TRBJ2-3	ASSWGLARTDTQY
TRBV18	TRBJ1-3	ASSSGQGINTIY
TRBV3-1/TRBV3-2	TRBJ1-3	ASSPRSGANPFSGNTIY
TRBV6-2/TRBV6-3	TRBJ2-7	ASSYGQTEQY
TRBV5-1	TRBJ2-2	ASSLGQNTGELF
TRBV5-1	TRBJ1-1	ASSLEEAMNTEAF
TRBV6-2/TRBV6-3	TRBJ2-7	ASSYSRDYLLRY
TRBV6-2/TRBV6-3	TRBJ2-1	ASSTSGSGVNEQF
TRBV5-1	TRBJ1-4	ASSLVQGKSEKLF
TRBV7-2	TRBJ1-4	ASSPRGAGFGEKLF
TRBV5-6	TRBJ2-1	ASLTVNHPMGEQF
TRBV24-1	TRBJ2-1	ATSGASGRGYEQF
TRBV21-1	TRBJ1-6	ASKKKVGTGLRRGNSPLH
TRBV27	TRBJ1-1	ASSLSVNTEAF
TRBV7-9	TRBJ2-7	ASSFRDISYEQY
TRBV5-4	TRBJ1-6	ASSVEGGGSPLH
TRBV6-6	TRBJ2-7	ASRYGERGYEQY
TRBV6-1	TRBJ1-4	ASSERDSVGEKLF
TRBV9	TRBJ2-1	ASSVTSGRYNEQF
TRBV7-2	TRBJ2-7	ASSLDWAVYEQY
TRBV6-5	TRBJ2-7	ASRDRYYEQY
TRBV6-5	TRBJ2-1	ASQRGGSNEQF
TRBV19	TRBJ2-3	ASEGQSSTDTQY
TRBV6-5	TRBJ1-2	ATRRDYGYT
TRBV28	TRBJ1-1	ASSPVGEAF
TRBV4-3	TRBJ2-7	ASSQDRTPYEQY
TRBV7-2	TRBJ2-1	ASSPGGLSYNEQF
TRBV5-8	TRBJ1-4	ASTPTGQGREKLF
TRBV9	TRBJ2-7	ASSDSGTRASSYEQY
TRBV20-1	TRBJ2-7	SASMPTGTSFEQY
TRBV5-6	TRBJ2-3	ASSLFLVAYTQY
TRBV6-5	TRBJ1-1	ASTSNRAMNTEAF
TRBV6-2/TRBV6-3	TRBJ2-4	ASSLLTGGKNIQY
TRBV18	TRBJ1-2	ASSPPRTASYGYT
TRBV19	TRBJ2-5	ASSILAGADETQY
TRBV11-3	TRBJ2-1	ASGLAGRSYNEQF
TRBV11-3	TRBJ1-4	ASSDGRALGEKLF
TRBV19	TRBJ2-7	ASSIGRGGYEQY
TRBV14	TRBJ2-5	ASSQVDRGGETQY
TRBV7-8	TRBJ2-2	ASSLRTGGYTGELF
TRBV5-8	TRBJ1-4	ASSMDSLMMELF
TRBV5-5	TRBJ2-2	ASSGHSGKSGELF
TRBV5-1	TRBJ2-7	ASRKNEGEQY
TRBV11-3	TRBJ1-1	ASSQPGTGAEAF
TRBV19	TRBJ2-2	ASSSRTGLYTGELF
TRBV5-1	TRBJ2-2	ASSLTGLAGGNNTGELF
TRBV18	TRBJ1-6	ASSPLTGDNSPLH
TRBV3-1/TRBV3-2	TRBJ2-5	ASSQALAGGETQY